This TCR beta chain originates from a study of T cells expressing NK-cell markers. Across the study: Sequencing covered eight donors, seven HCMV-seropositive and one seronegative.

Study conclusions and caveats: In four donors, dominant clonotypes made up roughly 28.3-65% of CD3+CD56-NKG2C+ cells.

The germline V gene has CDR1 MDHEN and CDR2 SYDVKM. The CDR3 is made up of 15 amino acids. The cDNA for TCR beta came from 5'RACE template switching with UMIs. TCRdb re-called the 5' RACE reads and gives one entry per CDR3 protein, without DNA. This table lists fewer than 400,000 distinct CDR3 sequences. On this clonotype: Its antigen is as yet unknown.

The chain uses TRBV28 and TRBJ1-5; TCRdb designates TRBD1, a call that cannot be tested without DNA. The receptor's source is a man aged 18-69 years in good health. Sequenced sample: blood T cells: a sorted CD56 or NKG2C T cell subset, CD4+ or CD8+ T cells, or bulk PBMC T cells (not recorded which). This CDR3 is CASSSQGLSNQPQHF.